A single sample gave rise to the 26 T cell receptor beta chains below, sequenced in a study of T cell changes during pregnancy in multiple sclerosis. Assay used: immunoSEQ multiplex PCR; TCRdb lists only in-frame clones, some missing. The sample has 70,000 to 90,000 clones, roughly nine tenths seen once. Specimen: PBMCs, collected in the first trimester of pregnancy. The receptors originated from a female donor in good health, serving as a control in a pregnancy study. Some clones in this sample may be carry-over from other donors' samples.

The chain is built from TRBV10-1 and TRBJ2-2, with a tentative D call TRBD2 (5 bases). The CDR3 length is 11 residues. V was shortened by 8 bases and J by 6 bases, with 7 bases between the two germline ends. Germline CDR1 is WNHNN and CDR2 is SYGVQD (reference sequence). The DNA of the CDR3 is TGCGCCAGCGGAGGCCCCGGGGAGCTGTTTTTT. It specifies CASGGPGELFF.

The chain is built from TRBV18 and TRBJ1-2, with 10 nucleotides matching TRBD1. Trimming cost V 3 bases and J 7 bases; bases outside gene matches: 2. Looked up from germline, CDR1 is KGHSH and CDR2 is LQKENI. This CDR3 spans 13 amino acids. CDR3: CASSPGTGVGYTF. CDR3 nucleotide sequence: TGTGCCAGCTCACCCGGGACAGGGGTTGGCTACACCTTC.

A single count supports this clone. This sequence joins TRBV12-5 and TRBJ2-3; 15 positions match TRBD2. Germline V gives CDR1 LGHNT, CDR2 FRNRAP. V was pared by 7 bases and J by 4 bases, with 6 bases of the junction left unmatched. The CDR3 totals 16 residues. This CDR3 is CASAPGLAGGADTQYF. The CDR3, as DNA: TGTGCTAGTGCACCCGGACTAGCGGGAGGGGCAGATACGCAGTATTTT.

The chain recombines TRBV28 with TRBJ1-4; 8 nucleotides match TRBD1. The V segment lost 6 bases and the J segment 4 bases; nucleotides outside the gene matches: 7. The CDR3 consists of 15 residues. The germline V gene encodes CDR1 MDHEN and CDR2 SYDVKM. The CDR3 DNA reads TGTGCCAGCAGAGCCGGGACAGGCCTTAATGAAAAACTGTTTTTT. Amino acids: CASRAGTGLNEKLFF.

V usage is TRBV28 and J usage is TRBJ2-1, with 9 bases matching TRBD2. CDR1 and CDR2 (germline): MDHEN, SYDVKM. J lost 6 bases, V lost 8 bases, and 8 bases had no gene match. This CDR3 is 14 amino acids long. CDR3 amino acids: CASLWGGGANEQFF. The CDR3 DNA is TGTGCCAGCCTCTGGGGCGGGGGGGCCAATGAGCAGTTCTTC.

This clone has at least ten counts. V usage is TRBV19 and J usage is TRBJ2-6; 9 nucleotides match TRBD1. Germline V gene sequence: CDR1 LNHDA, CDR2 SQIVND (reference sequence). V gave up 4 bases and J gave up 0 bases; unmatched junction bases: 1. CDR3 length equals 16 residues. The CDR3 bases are TGTGCCAGTAGTAAGACAGGGGGCTCTGGGGCCAACGTCCTGACTTTC. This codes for CASSKTGGSGANVLTF.

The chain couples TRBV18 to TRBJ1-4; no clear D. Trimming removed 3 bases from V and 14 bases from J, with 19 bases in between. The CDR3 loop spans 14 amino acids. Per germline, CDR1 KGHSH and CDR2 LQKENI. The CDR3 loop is CASSPLASAPRLFF. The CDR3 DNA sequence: TGTGCCAGCTCACCCCTAGCAAGTGCACCCAGGCTGTTTTTT. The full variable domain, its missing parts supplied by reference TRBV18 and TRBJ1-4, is NAGVMQNPRHLVRRRGQEARLRCSPMKGHSHVYWYRQLPEEGLKFMVYLQKENIIDESGMPKERFSAEFPKEGPSILRIQQVVRGDSAAYFCASSPLASAPRLFFGSGTQLSVL.

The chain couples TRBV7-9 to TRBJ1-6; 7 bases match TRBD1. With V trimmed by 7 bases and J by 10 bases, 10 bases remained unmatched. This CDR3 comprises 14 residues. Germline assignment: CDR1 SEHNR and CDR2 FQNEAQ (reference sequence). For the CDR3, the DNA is TGTGCCAGCAACCCCGGGCAGGGGGACTCACCCCTCCACTTT. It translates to CASNPGQGDSPLHF.

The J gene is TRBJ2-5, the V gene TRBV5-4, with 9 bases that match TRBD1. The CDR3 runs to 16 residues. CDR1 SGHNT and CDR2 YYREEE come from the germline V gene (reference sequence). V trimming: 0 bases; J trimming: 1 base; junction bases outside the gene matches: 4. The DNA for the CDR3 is TGTGCCAGCAGCTTGGGAGGGACAGGGTCCCAAGAGACCCAGTACTTC. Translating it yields CASSLGGTGSQETQYF.

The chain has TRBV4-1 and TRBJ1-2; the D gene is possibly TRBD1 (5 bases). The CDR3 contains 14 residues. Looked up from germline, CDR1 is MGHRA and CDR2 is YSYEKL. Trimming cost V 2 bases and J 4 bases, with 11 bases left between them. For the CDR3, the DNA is TGCGCCAGCAGCCAAAATCGACAGATCTATGGCTACACCTTC. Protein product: CASSQNRQIYGYTF.

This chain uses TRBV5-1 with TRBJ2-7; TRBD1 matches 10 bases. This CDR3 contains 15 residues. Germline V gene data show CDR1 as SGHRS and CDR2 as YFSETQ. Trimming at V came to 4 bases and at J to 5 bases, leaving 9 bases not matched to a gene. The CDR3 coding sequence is TGCGCCAGCAGCGCTTCCGGGACAGGGGCCCACGAGCAGTACTTC. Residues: CASSASGTGAHEQYF.

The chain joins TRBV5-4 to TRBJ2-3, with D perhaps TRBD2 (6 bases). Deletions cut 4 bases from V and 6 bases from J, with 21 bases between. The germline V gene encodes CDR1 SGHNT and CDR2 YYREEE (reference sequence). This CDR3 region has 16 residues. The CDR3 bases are TGTGCCAGCAGCGCCTTGGGGCGGGGCTACATTGATACGCAGTATTTT. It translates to CASSALGRGYIDTQYF.

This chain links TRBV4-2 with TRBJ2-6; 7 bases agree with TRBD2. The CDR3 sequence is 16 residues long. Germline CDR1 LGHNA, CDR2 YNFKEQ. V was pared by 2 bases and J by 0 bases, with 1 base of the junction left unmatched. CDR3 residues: CASSQTSVSGANVLTF. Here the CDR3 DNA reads TGTGCCAGCAGCCAAACTAGCGTCTCTGGGGCCAACGTCCTGACTTTC.

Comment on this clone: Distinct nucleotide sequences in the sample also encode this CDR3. The CDR3 sequence is CASSPSSTDTQYF. CDR3 sequence (DNA): TGTGCCAGCTCACCGTCTAGCACAGATACGCAGTATTTT. The chain is built from TRBV18 and TRBJ2-3; D uncertain. V was cut by 3 bases and J by 0 bases, with 4 bases left in between. The CDR3 has 13 residues. Germline V CDR1 and CDR2: KGHSH, LQKENI. Full variable domain (outside the CDR3, taken from reference TRBV18 and TRBJ2-3): NAGVMQNPRHLVRRRGQEARLRCSPMKGHSHVYWYRQLPEEGLKFMVYLQKENIIDESGMPKERFSAEFPKEGPSILRIQQVVRGDSAAYFCASSPSSTDTQYFGPGTRLTVL.

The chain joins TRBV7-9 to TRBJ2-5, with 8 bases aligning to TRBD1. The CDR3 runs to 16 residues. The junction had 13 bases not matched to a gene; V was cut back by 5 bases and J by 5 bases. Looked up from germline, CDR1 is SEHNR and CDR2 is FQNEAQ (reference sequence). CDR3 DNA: TGTGCCAGCAGCGCCCGACCCGGGACAGGAATGGAGACCCAGTACTTC. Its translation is CASSARPGTGMETQYF.

CDR3 in DNA: TGTGCCAGCAGTCAGTTGCTTCTAGCGGGGGGTCAAGAGACCCAGTACTTC. This translates into CASSQLLLAGGQETQYF. V and J are TRBV28 and TRBJ2-5, with 11 bases aligning to TRBD2. V shed 5 bases and J 2 bases; nucleotides not matched to a gene: 10. Germline lookup yields CDR1 MDHEN and CDR2 SYDVKM. This CDR3 spans 17 amino acids. Full variable domain (remainder filled in from reference TRBV28 and TRBJ2-5): DVKVTQSSRYLVKRTGEKVFLECVQDMDHENMFWYRQDPGLGLRLIYFSYDVKMKEKGDIPEGYSVSREKKERFSLILESASTNQTSMYLCASSQLLLAGGQETQYFGPGTRLLVL.

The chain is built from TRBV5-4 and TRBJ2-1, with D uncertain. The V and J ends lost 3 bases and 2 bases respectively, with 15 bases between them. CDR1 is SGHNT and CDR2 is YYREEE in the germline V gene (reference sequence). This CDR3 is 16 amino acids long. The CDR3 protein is CASSSQSSTPYNEQFF. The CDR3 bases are TGTGCCAGCAGCTCTCAGTCTTCCACCCCCTACAATGAGCAGTTCTTC.

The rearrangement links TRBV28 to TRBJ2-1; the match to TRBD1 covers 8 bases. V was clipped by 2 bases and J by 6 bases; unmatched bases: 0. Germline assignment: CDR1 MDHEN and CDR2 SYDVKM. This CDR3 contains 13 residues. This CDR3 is CASSLDRGNEQFF. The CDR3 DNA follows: TGTGCCAGCAGTTTAGACAGGGGCAATGAGCAGTTCTTC.

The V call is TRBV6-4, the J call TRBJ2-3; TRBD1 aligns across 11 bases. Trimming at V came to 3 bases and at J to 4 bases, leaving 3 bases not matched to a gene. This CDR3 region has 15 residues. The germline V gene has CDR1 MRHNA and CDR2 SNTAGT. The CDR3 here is CASSEGTGGADTQYF. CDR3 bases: TGTGCCAGCAGTGAGGGGACAGGGGGAGCAGATACGCAGTATTTT.

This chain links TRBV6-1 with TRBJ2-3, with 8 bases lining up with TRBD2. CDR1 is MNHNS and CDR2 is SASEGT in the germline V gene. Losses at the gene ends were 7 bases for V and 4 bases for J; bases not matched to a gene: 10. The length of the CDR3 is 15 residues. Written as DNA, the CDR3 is TGTGCCAGCACCGACGGGACTAGAACCCCAGATACGCAGTATTTT. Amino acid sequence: CASTDGTRTPDTQYF.

The CDR3 reads CASEGPNTGELFF. The CDR3 DNA reads as TGTGCCTCCGAGGGCCCGAACACCGGGGAGCTGTTTTTT. The rearrangement links TRBV7-9 to TRBJ2-2; a possible D gene is TRBD2 (5 bases). CDR3 length: 13 amino acids. Trimming cost V 11 bases and J 0 bases, with 10 bases left between them. CDR1 is SEHNR, CDR2 FQNEAQ, per germline (reference sequence).

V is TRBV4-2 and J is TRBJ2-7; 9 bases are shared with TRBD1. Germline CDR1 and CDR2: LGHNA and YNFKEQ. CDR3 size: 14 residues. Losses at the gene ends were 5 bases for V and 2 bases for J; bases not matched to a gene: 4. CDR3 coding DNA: TGTGCCAGCAGCACCGGACAGGGGACCTACGAGCAGTACTTC. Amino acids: CASSTGQGTYEQYF.

CDR3 residues: CASSEVGDRDDEQFF. CDR3 DNA: TGCGCCAGCAGTGAAGTGGGGGACAGGGATGATGAGCAGTTCTTC. This chain connects TRBV10-1 to TRBJ2-1; 9 bases line up with TRBD1. Trimming cost V 3 bases and J 8 bases; bases outside gene matches: 8. The CDR3 runs 15 residues. The germline V gene has CDR1 WNHNN and CDR2 SYGVQD (reference sequence).

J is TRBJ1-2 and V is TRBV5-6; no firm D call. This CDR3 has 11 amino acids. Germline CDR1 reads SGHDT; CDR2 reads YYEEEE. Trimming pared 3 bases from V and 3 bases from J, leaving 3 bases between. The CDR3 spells CASSSDYGYTF. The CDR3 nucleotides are TGTGCCAGCAGCTCCGACTATGGCTACACCTTC.

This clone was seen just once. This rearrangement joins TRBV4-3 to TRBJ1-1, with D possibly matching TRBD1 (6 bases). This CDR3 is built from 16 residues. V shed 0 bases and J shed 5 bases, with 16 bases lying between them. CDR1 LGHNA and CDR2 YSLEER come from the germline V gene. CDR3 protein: CASSQEGDTRGTEAFF. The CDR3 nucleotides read TGCGCCAGCAGCCAAGAAGGGGACACCCGGGGAACTGAAGCTTTCTTT.

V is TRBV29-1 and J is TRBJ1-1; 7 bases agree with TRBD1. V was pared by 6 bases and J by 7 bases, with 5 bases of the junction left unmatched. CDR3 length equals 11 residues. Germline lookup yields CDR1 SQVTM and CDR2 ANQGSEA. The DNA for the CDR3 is TGCAGCGTGGAACAGGGGATTGAAGCTTTCTTT. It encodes CSVEQGIEAFF.